These 3 T cell receptor beta chains were sequenced from one sample in a study of OX40 agonist ivuxolimab in advanced cancers. To prepare the library, the immunoSEQ multiplex PCR assay was applied. Not all clones reach the TCRdb copy of this immuneACCESS table, which keeps in-frame sequences only. Checked studies attribute under half of the gap to unresolved V genes and leave the rest unexplained. The sample table lists more than 60,000 clones, around 83% of them with a count of one. The top ten constitute roughly 1.3% of the sample. Sample: CD4+ or CD8+ T cells sorted from blood, taken in a trial of the OX40 agonist ivuxolimab. The receptors come from an adult with an advanced solid tumor such as melanoma, head and neck, liver or kidney cancer.

This clone was found a few times. V usage is TRBV6-4 and J usage is TRBJ1-6; 7 nucleotides line up with TRBD1. The length of the CDR3 is 15 residues. Trimming at V came to 4 bases and at J to 9 bases, leaving 9 bases not matched to a gene. Germline assignment: CDR1 MRHNA and CDR2 SNTAGT. This CDR3 reads CASSVESSGGSPLHF. CDR3 bases: TGTGCCAGCAGTGTTGAAAGTTCAGGGGGTTCACCCCTCCACTTT.

V is TRBV5-6 and J is TRBJ2-1, with 9 nucleotides matching TRBD2. J gave up 0 bases and V 2 bases, and 6 bases lay outside the gene matches. Per germline, CDR1 SGHDT and CDR2 YYEEEE. This CDR3 spans 17 amino acids. The CDR3, as DNA: TGTGCCAGCAGCTTAAGTTTGACTAGCGGCTCCTACAATGAGCAGTTCTTC. This codes for CASSLSLTSGSYNEQFF.

V gene TRBV5-4 combines with J gene TRBJ1-1; D is possibly TRBD1 (6 bases). V lost 4 bases, J lost 2 bases, and 12 bases lay in between. The germline V gene has CDR1 SGHNT and CDR2 YYREEE (reference sequence). This CDR3 is built from 14 residues. The CDR3 coding sequence is TGTGCCAGCAGCAGAACAGGGACTAACACTGAAGCTTTCTTT. This encodes CASSRTGTNTEAFF.